This T cell receptor beta chain is from a study of shared clonotypes between healthy human individuals. Study at large: Donors had three CD4 naive, three CD4 memory, two CD8 naive and one CD8 memory plate apiece.

V was trimmed by 4 bases and J by 1 base, leaving 16 bases between them. The CDR3 is 16 amino acids. Germline V gene sequence: CDR1 MNHNY, CDR2 SVGAGI (reference sequence). Terminally differentiated effector memory CD45RA+ cells were left out of the naive CD8 fraction, which was CD45RO-negative and positively selected for CCR7. Donation came from healthy HIV-negative adults that had no recent acute infections or vaccinations. Study conclusions and caveats: What rarefaction showed was incomplete sorted-subset sequencing despite large depth.

In the original workflow: Sequence data from immunoSEQ were junction-only and lacked quality scores; consequently, filtering differed. Repertoires were generated with immunoSEQ multiplex PCR, while TCRdb's copy carries only in-frame clones and drops some. Clonal size and the V and J genes are those of that table, whereas D and trimming came from the DNA. Of roughly 810,000 clones in the sample, approximately 97% are singletons; the top ten hold under 0.25%. This clone was detected only once. Its target is not known. The rearrangement links TRBV6-6 to TRBJ1-1, with D possibly being TRBD1 (5 bases). Sequences were obtained from naive CD8+ T cells sorted from blood. The source is a man aged 25-45 years in good health. Here the CDR3 reads CASSFPPGRQNTEAFF. CDR3 DNA sequence: TGTGCCAGCAGTTTTCCTCCGGGACGGCAGAACACTGAAGCTTTCTTT.